The rows below give T cell receptor beta chains drawn from one sample of a study of cytomegalovirus exposure and HLA in healthy donors. Some clones are missing from TCRdb's copy, which holds only in-frame ones; the method was immunoSEQ multiplex PCR. Of some 100,000 clones in the sample, roughly 80% were seen once. The material sequenced was PBMCs. The receptors were sampled from a girl aged 2 to 9 in good health and CMV-seropositive. Each CDR3 is given with its conserved first and last residue. A D gene is named only where the DNA matches it firmly.

J gene | V gene | D gene | CDR3 protein
TRBJ1-1 | TRBV5-1 | TRBD1 | CASRSGTGGRAFF
TRBJ1-2 | TRBV30 | - | CAWSEGEGYTF
TRBJ1-1 | TRBV25-1 | TRBD1 | CASSADREVAEAFF
TRBJ2-7 | TRBV5-6 | TRBD2 | CASSLGPGGSNEQYF
TRBJ1-5 | TRBV19 | - | CASSTGTVYQPQHF
TRBJ2-5 | TRBV30 | TRBD2 | CAWSRGLAGKETQYF
TRBJ2-3 | TRBV6-4 | TRBD2 | CASSDYSGSADTQYF
TRBJ2-1 | TRBV7-2 | - | CASSAPFYSEQFF
TRBJ2-5 | TRBV27 | TRBD2 | CASSSLAGSSQETQYF
TRBJ1-3 | TRBV15 | TRBD1 | CATSFEIQGVNSGNTIYF
TRBJ2-1 | TRBV13 | TRBD2 | CASSFGGSGSGGEQFF
TRBJ2-7 | TRBV13 | - | CASSLGPSLAYPYEQYF
TRBJ1-3 | TRBV30 | - | CAQRTAYSGNTIYF
TRBJ2-7 | TRBV5-4 | - | CASSLTGMVGEQYF
TRBJ2-7 | TRBV6-4 | TRBD2 | CASFFGGREGYEQYF
- | TRBV29-1 | - | CSVGRRDDNSYEQYF
TRBJ2-6 | TRBV2 | - | CASTSWSSGANVLTF
TRBJ1-1 | TRBV28 | - | CASSAPGNTEAFF
TRBJ2-7 | TRBV2 | - | CASSEEIGSSYEQYF
TRBJ2-2 | TRBV7-8 | - | CASSPRQGAPNTGELFF
TRBJ2-2 | TRBV9 | TRBD1 | CASSVSGQGTGELFF
TRBJ2-2 | TRBV28 | TRBD1 | CASIDRVNTGELFF
TRBJ2-3 | TRBV4-1 | - | CASSQDYGQGTDTQYF
TRBJ2-5 | TRBV7-9 | TRBD1 | CASSLGQGAEETQYF
TRBJ1-2 | TRBV10-3 | - | CAISMGEGYGYTF
TRBJ2-1 | TRBV28 | TRBD2 | CASSPYGTSGTWAGGEQFF
TRBJ2-1 | TRBV7-2 | - | CASSPRAGRRFF
TRBJ2-1 | TRBV7-9 | TRBD2 | CASSLRKAGGPHNEQFF
TRBJ2-3 | TRBV18 | TRBD1 | CASSPQIQGLGTDTQYF
TRBJ1-2 | TRBV9 | - | CASSPAGRNYGYTF
TRBJ2-7 | TRBV7-3 | TRBD1 | CASSSPGQGTEQYF
TRBJ2-1 | TRBV5-1 | - | CASSPSILSSYNEQFF
TRBJ2-3 | TRBV5-1 | - | CASSLTGSTDTQYF
TRBJ1-2 | TRBV7-9 | TRBD1 | CASSHWDRFYGYTF
TRBJ2-7 | TRBV7-2 | TRBD2 | CASSDGTSGGYEQYF
TRBJ1-2 | TRBV19 | TRBD1 | CASSTEGTGNGYTF
TRBJ1-1 | TRBV2 | - | CASSSPAGAMNTEAFF
TRBJ2-5 | TRBV5-1 | TRBD1 | CASSHGQGVTNQETQYF
TRBJ2-3 | TRBV28 | TRBD2 | CASSLSASGVQDTQYF
TRBJ1-2 | TRBV6-5 | TRBD1 | CASRTGTVNQDTF
TRBJ1-5 | TRBV19 | - | CASSIGEGQPQHF
TRBJ2-6 | TRBV21-1 | - | CASSDRVVRANVLTF
TRBJ2-7 | TRBV13 | TRBD2 | CASSILAGGIYEQYF
TRBJ2-5 | TRBV5-6 | TRBD2 | CASRSTSGEIGETQYF
TRBJ2-7 | TRBV27 | TRBD2 | CASSLGGGSSYEQYF
TRBJ2-1 | TRBV4-2 | TRBD2 | CASSQAAGGGPRNEQFF
TRBJ2-2 | TRBV25-1 | - | CASSARTGSPGELFF
TRBJ2-3 | TRBV5-1 | TRBD1 | CASSEQGAVDTQYF
TRBJ2-3 | TRBV19 | TRBD2 | CASSGTSGRADTQYF
TRBJ1-5 | TRBV30 | - | CAWSTGFGNQPQHF
TRBJ2-7 | TRBV6-5 | TRBD2 | CASSYGSGRNYEQYF